This passage covers 12 T cell receptor beta chains from one sample sequenced in a study of cytomegalovirus exposure and HLA in healthy donors. Generated by immunoSEQ multiplex PCR, the TCRdb table keeps only in-frame clones and is missing some. The table includes approximately 150,000 clones, 85% detected once. The source material was PBMCs. The receptors were sampled from a man aged 25-45 years in good health and CMV-seropositive.

The J gene is TRBJ1-1, the V gene TRBV30; the match to TRBD1 covers 11 bases. This CDR3 spans 16 amino acids. The V segment lost 0 bases and the J segment 2 bases; nucleotides outside the gene matches: 5. In germline, CDR1 is GTSNPN, CDR2 SVGIG (reference sequence). CDR3 sequence reads: CAWSVGDRGLNTEAFF. The DNA of the CDR3 is TGTGCCTGGAGTGTAGGGGACAGGGGGTTAAACACTGAAGCTTTCTTT.

The V call is TRBV27, the J call TRBJ2-3, with TRBD2 matching over 8 bases. CDR1 is MNHEY and CDR2 is SMNVEV in the germline V gene (reference sequence). The CDR3 is 14 amino acids. V shed 3 bases and J 7 bases; nucleotides not matched to a gene: 6. For the CDR3, the DNA is TGTGCCAGCAGTTTCGGGGGGGCCAGCTATACGCAGTATTTT. It is translated as CASSFGGASYTQYF.

The V call is TRBV5-1, the J call TRBJ2-3; 8 bases match TRBD2. The V gene's germline CDR1 is SGHRS and CDR2 YFSETQ. Germline trimming cut 0 bases from V and 2 bases from J; bases unmatched to any gene: 8. The length of the CDR3 is 17 residues. The CDR3 nucleotides are TGCGCCAGCAGCTTGGATCCGGGGGGGGCCAACACAGATACGCAGTATTTT. Protein product: CASSLDPGGANTDTQYF.

The chain links TRBV4-3 to TRBJ2-2, with TRBD1 matching over 7 bases. In germline, CDR1 is LGHNA, CDR2 YSLEER. The V and J ends lost 0 bases and 3 bases, in that order; junction bases with no gene match: 10. The CDR3 consists of 18 residues. The CDR3 sequence is CASSQEPPTGLDTGELFF. For the CDR3, the DNA is TGCGCCAGCAGCCAAGAGCCCCCGACAGGGCTGGACACCGGGGAGCTGTTTTTT.

The chain recombines TRBV19 with TRBJ2-7, with 10 bases identical to TRBD1. Trimming cost V 1 base and J 4 bases; bases outside gene matches: 13. The CDR3 runs 18 residues. Germline V CDR1 and CDR2: LNHDA, SQIVND (reference sequence). CDR3: CASSIAPPSSGQGYEQYF. CDR3 DNA: TGTGCCAGTAGTATAGCACCCCCCAGCTCGGGACAGGGGTACGAGCAGTACTTC.

The rearrangement joins TRBV4-1 to TRBJ1-1, with D possibly TRBD1 on 6 matching bases. Deletions cut 6 bases from V and 1 base from J, with 6 bases between. CDR1 is MGHRA, CDR2 YSYEKL, per germline. The CDR3 spans 12 residues. CDR3 protein: CASRDRNTEAFF. CDR3 DNA sequence: TGCGCCAGCAGGGACAGGAACACTGAAGCTTTCTTT.

The chain's CDR3 is CASSESLGQSTNTEAFF. The CDR3 DNA follows: TGTGCCAGCAGTGAGAGCCTCGGACAGTCGACGAACACTGAAGCTTTCTTT. The chain is built from TRBV25-1 and TRBJ1-1, with a weak D call TRBD1 (6 bases). The CDR3 consists of 17 residues. The germline gives CDR1 MGHDK, CDR2 SYGVNS. V lost 3 bases and J lost 1, with 18 bases in between.

The J gene is TRBJ1-6, the V gene TRBV6-1, with 7 bases identical to TRBD1. The CDR3 covers 14 residues. The V segment lost 5 bases and the J segment 7 bases; nucleotides outside the gene matches: 5. CDR1 is MNHNS and CDR2 is SASEGT in the germline V gene. CDR3 sequence reads: CASSLQGPNSPLHF. The CDR3 DNA is TGTGCCAGCAGTTTACAGGGGCCGAATTCACCCCTCCACTTT.

The chain joins TRBV6-5 to TRBJ2-7; 8 bases agree with TRBD1. Trimming removed 6 bases from V and 3 bases from J; junction bases left unmatched: 10. There are 15 residues in the CDR3. Germline loops: CDR1 MNHEY, CDR2 SVGAGI. CDR3 sequence: CASRETGGDFYEQYF. The DNA of the CDR3 is TGTGCCAGCAGGGAAACAGGGGGAGATTTCTACGAGCAGTACTTC.

The chain carries TRBV7-2 and TRBJ1-2, with D maybe TRBD1 (6 bases). The germline V gene encodes CDR1 SGHTA and CDR2 FQGNSA. The CDR3 runs to 12 residues. V shed 5 bases and J shed 3 bases, with 7 bases lying between them. CDR3 nucleotide sequence: TGTGCCAGCAGCCGGACAGACTATGGCTACACCTTC. It translates to CASSRTDYGYTF.

The chain is built from TRBV13 and TRBJ2-1, with D possibly TRBD1 on 7 matching bases. Looked up from germline, CDR1 is PRHDT and CDR2 is FYEKMQ (reference sequence). Deletions cut 5 bases from V and 6 bases from J, with 17 bases between. This CDR3 has 15 residues. CDR3 coding DNA: TGTGCCAGCAGCCAGGGACAGCGGGTCGTCAATGAGCAGTTCTTC. This codes for CASSQGQRVVNEQFF.

The chain is built from TRBV19 and TRBJ1-1, with D unresolved. V lost 3 bases, J lost 0 bases, and 11 bases lay in between. The CDR3 loop spans 15 amino acids. The germline gives CDR1 LNHDA, CDR2 SQIVND (reference sequence). CDR3 amino acids: CASSIGNRLNTEAFF. The CDR3 coding sequence is TGTGCCAGTAGTATCGGAAACAGATTGAACACTGAAGCTTTCTTT.